The entry that follows covers one T cell receptor (beta chain) sequence. The sample is drawn from a study of blood T cell repertoires in COVID-19. Study as a whole: PBMCs, B-cell-depleted T cells, or T cells provided the cDNA or gDNA that made up the material.

Only in-frame clones appear in the TCRdb table, and some are missing; sequencing was by immunoSEQ multiplex PCR. The table lists a few hundred thousand clones, 89% of them singletons, with around 3% in the top ten. Recruited during active infection, patients (from Seattle) were subsequently followed longitudinally. Sequencing input: peripheral blood. This clonotype originated in a woman aged 25 to 39 with COVID-19, enrolled during active disease.

The CDR3 sequence: CASSQAAAGGMNTEAFF. In nucleotides, the CDR3 is TGCGCCAGCAGCCAAGCGGCGGCAGGGGGGATGAACACTGAAGCTTTCTTT. The chain is built from TRBV4-3 and TRBJ1-1; 7 bases align to TRBD1. V was clipped by 1 base and J by 0 bases; unmatched bases: 8. This CDR3 region has 17 residues. Germline V gene sequence: CDR1 LGHNA, CDR2 YSLEER.